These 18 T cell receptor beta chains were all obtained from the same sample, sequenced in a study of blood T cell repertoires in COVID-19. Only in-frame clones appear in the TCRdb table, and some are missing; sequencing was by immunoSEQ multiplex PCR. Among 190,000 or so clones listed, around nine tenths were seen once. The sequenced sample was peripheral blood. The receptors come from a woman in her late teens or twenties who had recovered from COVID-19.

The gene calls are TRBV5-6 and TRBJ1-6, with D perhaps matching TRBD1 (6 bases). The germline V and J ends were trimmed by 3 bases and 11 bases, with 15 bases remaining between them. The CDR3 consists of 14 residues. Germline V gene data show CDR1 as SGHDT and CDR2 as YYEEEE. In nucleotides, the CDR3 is TGTGCCAGCAGCTCAACCGGGGGGCTCACACCCCTCCACTTT. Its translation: CASSSTGGLTPLHF.

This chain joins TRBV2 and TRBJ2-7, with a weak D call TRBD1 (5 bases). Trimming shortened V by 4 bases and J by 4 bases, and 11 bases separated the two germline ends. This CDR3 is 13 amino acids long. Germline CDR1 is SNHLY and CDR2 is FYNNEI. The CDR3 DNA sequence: TGTGCCAGCAGTGTGTTAGGGGAATACGAGCAGTACGTC. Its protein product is CASSVLGEYEQYV.

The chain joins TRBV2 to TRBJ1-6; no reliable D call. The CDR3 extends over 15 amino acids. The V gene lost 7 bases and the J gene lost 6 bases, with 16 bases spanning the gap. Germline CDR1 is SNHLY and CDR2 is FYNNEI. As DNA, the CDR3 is TGTGCCAGCAAGGCGGGGTCTGAGGCTAATTCACCCCTCCACTTT. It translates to CASKAGSEANSPLHF.

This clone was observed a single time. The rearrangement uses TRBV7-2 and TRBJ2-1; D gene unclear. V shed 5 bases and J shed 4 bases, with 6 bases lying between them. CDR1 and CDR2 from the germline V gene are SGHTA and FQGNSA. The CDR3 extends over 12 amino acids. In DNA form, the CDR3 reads TGTGCCAGCAGCCCCACATACAATGAGCAGTTCTTC. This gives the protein CASSPTYNEQFF.

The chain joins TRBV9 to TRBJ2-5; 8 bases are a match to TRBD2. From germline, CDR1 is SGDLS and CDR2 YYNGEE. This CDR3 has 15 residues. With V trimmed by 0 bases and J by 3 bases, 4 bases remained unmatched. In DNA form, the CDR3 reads TGTGCCAGCAGCGTAGGACGAGCGGGGGAAGAGACCCAGTACTTC. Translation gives CASSVGRAGEETQYF. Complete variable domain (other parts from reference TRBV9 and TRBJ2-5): DSGVTQTPKHLITATGQRVTLRCSPRSGDLSVYWYQQSLDQGLQFLIQYYNGEERAKGNILERFSAQQFPDLHSELNLSSLELGDSALYFCASSVGRAGEETQYFGPGTRLLVL.

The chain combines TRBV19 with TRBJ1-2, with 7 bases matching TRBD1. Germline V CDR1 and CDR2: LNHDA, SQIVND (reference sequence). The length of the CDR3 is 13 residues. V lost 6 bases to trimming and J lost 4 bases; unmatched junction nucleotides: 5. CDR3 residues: CASRGQLLYGYTF. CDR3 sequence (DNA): TGTGCCAGTAGGGGACAGCTCCTCTATGGCTACACCTTC.

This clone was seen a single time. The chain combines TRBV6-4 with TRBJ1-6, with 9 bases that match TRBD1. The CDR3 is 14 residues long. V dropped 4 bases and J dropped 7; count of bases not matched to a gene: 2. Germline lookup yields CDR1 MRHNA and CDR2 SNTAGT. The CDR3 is CASSAGTGNSPLHF. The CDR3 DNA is TGTGCCAGCAGTGCGGGGACAGGGAATTCACCCCTCCACTTT.

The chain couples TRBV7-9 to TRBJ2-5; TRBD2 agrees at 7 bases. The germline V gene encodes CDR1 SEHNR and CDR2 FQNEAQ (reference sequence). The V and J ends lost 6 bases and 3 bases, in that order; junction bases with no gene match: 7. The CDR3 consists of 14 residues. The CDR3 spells CASSPRTSKETQYF. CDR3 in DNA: TGTGCCAGCAGTCCAAGGACTAGTAAAGAGACCCAGTACTTC.

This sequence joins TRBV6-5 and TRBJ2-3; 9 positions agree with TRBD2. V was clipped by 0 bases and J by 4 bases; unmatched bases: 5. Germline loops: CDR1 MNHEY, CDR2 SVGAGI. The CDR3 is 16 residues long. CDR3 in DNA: TGTGCCAGCAGTTACTCTGGCGGGGGGGGCCCAGATACGCAGTATTTT. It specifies CASSYSGGGGPDTQYF.

The CDR3 loop reads CASSFLGPAGVGEQYF. The DNA for the CDR3 is TGTGCCAGCAGTTTTCTCGGTCCGGCGGGGGTCGGCGAGCAGTACTTC. The gene calls are TRBV6-2 or TRBV6-3 and TRBJ2-7; TRBD2 aligns across 7 bases. Germline-derived CDR1 and CDR2 are MNHEY and SVGEGT. V lost 4 bases and J lost 6; bases outside the gene matches: 15. The CDR3 runs 16 residues.

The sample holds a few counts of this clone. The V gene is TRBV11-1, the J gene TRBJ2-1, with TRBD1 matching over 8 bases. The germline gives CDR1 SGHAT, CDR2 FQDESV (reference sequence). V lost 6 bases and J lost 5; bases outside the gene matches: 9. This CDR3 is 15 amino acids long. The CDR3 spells CASRRGQGYNNEQFF. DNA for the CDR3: TGTGCCAGCAGGCGAGGACAGGGCTATAACAATGAGCAGTTCTTC.

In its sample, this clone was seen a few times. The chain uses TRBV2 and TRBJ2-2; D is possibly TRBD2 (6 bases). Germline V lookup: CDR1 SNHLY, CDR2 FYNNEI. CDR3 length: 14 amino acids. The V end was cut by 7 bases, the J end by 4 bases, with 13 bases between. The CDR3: CASMSRGGTGELFF. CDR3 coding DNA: TGTGCCAGCATGAGTAGGGGAGGCACCGGGGAGCTGTTTTTT.

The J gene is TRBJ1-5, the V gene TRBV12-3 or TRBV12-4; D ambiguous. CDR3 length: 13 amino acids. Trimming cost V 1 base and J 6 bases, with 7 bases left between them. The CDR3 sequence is CASSLVNRQPQHF. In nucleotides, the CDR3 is TGTGCCAGCAGTTTAGTTAATCGTCAGCCCCAGCATTTT.

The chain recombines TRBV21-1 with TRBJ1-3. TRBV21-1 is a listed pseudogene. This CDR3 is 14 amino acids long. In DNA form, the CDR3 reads TGTGCCAGCAGCCTAACGGGGGTTGGAAACACCATATATTTT. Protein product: CASSLTGVGNTIYF.

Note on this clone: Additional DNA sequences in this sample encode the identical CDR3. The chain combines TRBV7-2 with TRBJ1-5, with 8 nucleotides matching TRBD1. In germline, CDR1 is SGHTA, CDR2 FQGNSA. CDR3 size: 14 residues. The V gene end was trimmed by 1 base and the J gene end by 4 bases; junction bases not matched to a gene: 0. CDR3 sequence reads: CASSLGQGNQPQHF. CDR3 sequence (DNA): TGTGCCAGCAGCTTAGGACAGGGGAATCAGCCCCAGCATTTT. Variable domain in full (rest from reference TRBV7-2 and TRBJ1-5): GAGVSQSPSNKVTEKGKDVELRCDPISGHTALYWYRQSLGQGLEFLIYFQGNSAPDKSGLPSDRFSAERTGGSVSTLTIQRTQQEDSAVYLCASSLGQGNQPQHFGDGTRLSIL.

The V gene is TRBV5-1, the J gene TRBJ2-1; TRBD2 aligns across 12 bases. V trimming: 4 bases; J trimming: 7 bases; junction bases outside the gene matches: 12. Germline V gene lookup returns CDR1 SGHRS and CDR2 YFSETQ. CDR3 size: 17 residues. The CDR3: CASSREGLAGRTNEQFF. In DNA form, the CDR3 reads TGCGCCAGCAGCCGGGAAGGACTAGCGGGAAGAACAAATGAGCAGTTCTTC.

The CDR3 loop is CAISVNGGYQETQYF. CDR3 bases: TGTGCCATCAGTGTAAACGGGGGGTACCAAGAGACCCAGTACTTC. The J gene is TRBJ2-5, the V gene TRBV10-3; 7 bases map to TRBD2. CDR3 size: 15 residues. The germline V gene has CDR1 ENHRY and CDR2 SYGVKD. The V segment lost 4 bases and the J segment 0 bases; nucleotides outside the gene matches: 5.

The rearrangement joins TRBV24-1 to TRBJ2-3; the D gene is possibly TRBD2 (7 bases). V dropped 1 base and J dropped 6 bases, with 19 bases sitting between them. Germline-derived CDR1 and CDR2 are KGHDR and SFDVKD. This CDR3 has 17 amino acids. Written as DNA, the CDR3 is TGTGCCACCAGTGATTTAGGTGGGGGGGCCTTTGGGGATACGCAGTATTTT. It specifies CATSDLGGGAFGDTQYF.